Listed here are 22 T cell receptor beta chains from one sample, sequenced in a study of beta chain features in type 1 diabetes. No antigen has been assigned to these receptors. General study points: For Type 1 diabetes patients, all four CD4+ subsets carried TCRB CDR3s that were moderately but significantly shorter.

Investigators reverse transcribed all isolated RNA, so they sequenced expressed TCRB transcripts. Produced via immunoSEQ multiplex PCR; TCRdb's table is partial and in-frame only. The data show fewer than 300,000 clones, 20% seen once. Sequencing was done on a sample of naive CD4+ T cells from blood. These receptors all come from a woman aged 40 to 50 with type 1 diabetes.

This clone was seen only a few times. The V and J genes are TRBV7-2 and TRBJ2-3, with 8 bases fitting TRBD2. This CDR3 spans 17 amino acids. V trimming: 2 bases; J trimming: 0 bases; junction bases outside the gene matches: 7. The germline gives CDR1 SGHTA, CDR2 FQGNSA. This CDR3 is CASSLSPPSGSTDTQYF. CDR3 nucleotide sequence: TGTGCCAGCAGCTTAAGCCCCCCTAGCGGGAGCACAGATACGCAGTATTTT.

This clone has only a few counts. This chain uses TRBV29-1 with TRBJ2-2; D might be TRBD2 (5 bases). Trimming cost V 3 bases and J 1 base, with 9 bases left between them. This CDR3 is 14 amino acids long. Germline V gene lookup returns CDR1 SQVTM and CDR2 ANQGSEA. CDR3 sequence reads: CSVDSGLNTGELFF. The CDR3 nucleotides read TGCAGCGTTGATTCAGGACTGAACACCGGGGAGCTGTTTTTT.

The chain couples TRBV18 to TRBJ2-7; possible D gene TRBD2, 6 bases. Germline assignment: CDR1 KGHSH and CDR2 LQKENI. The CDR3 runs 18 residues. Trimming removed 2 bases at V and 2 bases at J, with 22 bases between. DNA of the CDR3: TGTGCCAGCTCACCATCGGGGCCCCAAGGAGGGAGCCCCTACGAGCAGTACTTC. Its protein is CASSPSGPQGGSPYEQYF.

There are a few counts of this clone. V and J are TRBV9 and TRBJ2-5; D unclear. The V gene's germline CDR1 is SGDLS and CDR2 YYNGEE. The CDR3 runs to 16 residues. V was shortened by 4 bases and J by 3 bases, with 19 bases between the two germline ends. As DNA, the CDR3 is TGTGCCAGCAGCCCCCTATCTACCTCGGCGGAAGAGACCCAGTACTTC. Its translation is CASSPLSTSAEETQYF.

This clone has more than one count but fewer than ten. The CDR3 bases are TGCGCCAGCAAGGAGGTACCACAAAGAGGAGATACGCAGTATTTT. It specifies CASKEVPQRGDTQYF. The chain is built from TRBV5-1 and TRBJ2-3; the D gene is possibly TRBD2 (5 bases). V lost 6 bases to trimming and J lost 5 bases, with 19 bases between them. CDR3 length equals 15 residues. CDR1 and CDR2 (germline): SGHRS, YFSETQ.

This clone was seen a handful of times. The J gene is TRBJ2-2, the V gene TRBV7-2; the match to TRBD1 covers 8 bases. Near its end, the DNA agrees better with TRBJ1-4, so the J call may be wrong. The CDR3 is made up of 15 amino acids. The germline V gene encodes CDR1 SGHTA and CDR2 FQGNSA. The CDR3 nucleotides read TGTGCCAGCAGCCCCGGACAGGGCGGGGGACTAAAACTGTTTTTT. It translates to CASSPGQGGGLKLFF.

V is TRBV5-1 and J is TRBJ2-6; possibly TRBD2 for D (6 bases). V lost 4 bases to trimming and J lost 1 base, with 9 bases between them. The length of the CDR3 is 15 residues. Germline CDR1 and CDR2: SGHRS and YFSETQ. CDR3 nucleotide sequence: TGCGCCAGCAGCCCGGCGGGGTCTGGGGCCAACGTCCTGACTTTC. It translates to CASSPAGSGANVLTF.

Turning to this clone: The sample contains more than one DNA sequence encoding this CDR3. This chain joins TRBV9 and TRBJ2-7, with TRBD1 matching 11 bases. V shed 4 bases, J shed 2 bases, and the junction held 5 bases outside the gene matches. The CDR3 is made up of 15 amino acids. CDR1 is SGDLS, CDR2 YYNGEE, per germline. The CDR3 loop reads CASSSGTGGAYEQYF. The CDR3 DNA reads as TGTGCCAGCAGCTCCGGGACAGGGGGTGCCTACGAGCAGTACTTC.

There are a few counts of this clone. V usage is TRBV9 and J usage is TRBJ2-5; 8 bases are a match to TRBD2. This CDR3 contains 14 residues. Germline CDR1 reads SGDLS; CDR2 reads YYNGEE. The ends lost 4 bases at V and 4 bases at J; junction bases unmatched: 6. The DNA for the CDR3 is TGTGCCAGCAGCTTCGGGACTAGAGGAGAGACCCAGTACTTC. Protein sequence: CASSFGTRGETQYF. Full variable domain (rest looked up from reference TRBV9 and TRBJ2-5): DSGVTQTPKHLITATGQRVTLRCSPRSGDLSVYWYQQSLDQGLQFLIQYYNGEERAKGNILERFSAQQFPDLHSELNLSSLELGDSALYFCASSFGTRGETQYFGPGTRLLVL.

This clone was seen only a few times. This chain links TRBV28 with TRBJ2-3; 7 bases match TRBD2. The CDR3 runs 12 residues. In germline, CDR1 is MDHEN, CDR2 SYDVKM. The V segment lost 5 bases and the J segment 8 bases; nucleotides outside the gene matches: 4. The CDR3 here is CASSVPGGTQYF. In DNA, the CDR3 is TGTGCCAGCAGTGTTCCGGGGGGTACGCAGTATTTT.

This clone was found a few times. V gene TRBV4-2 combines with J gene TRBJ2-3; TRBD1 is a possible D gene (7 bases). CDR3 length equals 16 residues. Trimming removed 4 bases at V and 2 bases at J, with 16 bases between. Germline CDR1 LGHNA, CDR2 YNFKEQ. CDR3 residues: CASSPRGGTATDTQYF. The DNA for the CDR3 is TGTGCCAGCAGCCCAAGAGGGGGGACAGCCACAGATACGCAGTATTTT.

The chain is built from TRBV7-2 and TRBJ1-6; tentatively, D is TRBD1 (5 bases). Germline CDR1 SGHTA, CDR2 FQGNSA. The CDR3 is made up of 14 amino acids. The germline V and J ends were trimmed by 7 bases and 10 bases, with 17 bases remaining between them. CDR3 sequence reads: CASTDRGIFSPLHF. DNA for the CDR3: TGTGCCAGCACCGACCGGGGGATTTTCTCACCCCTCCACTTT.

A few counts support this clone. This sequence joins TRBV30 and TRBJ2-7, with TRBD2 matching 13 bases. The CDR3 is 14 residues long. CDR1 and CDR2 (germline): GTSNPN, SVGIG (reference sequence). The V segment lost 5 bases and the J segment 4 bases; nucleotides outside the gene matches: 5. The CDR3 coding sequence is TGTGCCTGGGCCGGACTAGCGGGAGCTTACGAGCAGTACTTC. It translates to CAWAGLAGAYEQYF.

This clone was counted between two and nine times. The gene calls are TRBV15 and TRBJ1-1; D is undetermined. The CDR3 consists of 11 residues. Germline V lookup: CDR1 LNHNV, CDR2 YYDKDF (reference sequence). V lost 6 bases to trimming and J lost 2 bases, with 4 bases between them. CDR3 amino acids: CATRTNTEAFF. The DNA for the CDR3 is TGTGCCACCAGAACAAACACTGAAGCTTTCTTT. The variable domain in full, completed from reference TRBV15 and TRBJ1-1, reads DAMVIQNPRYQVTQFGKPVTLSCSQTLNHNVMYWYQQKSSQAPKLLFHYYDKDFNNEADTPDNFQSRRPNTSFCFLDIRSPGLGDTAMYLCATRTNTEAFFGQGTRLTVV.

CDR3 loop: CASSQGGLAPGETQYF. CDR3 coding DNA: TGCGCCAGCAGCCAAGGGGGACTAGCGCCGGGAGAGACCCAGTACTTC. The chain is built from TRBV4-3 and TRBJ2-5, with 10 bases that match TRBD2. The CDR3 sequence is 16 residues long. Germline trimming cut 1 base from V and 4 bases from J; bases unmatched to any gene: 6. Germline CDR1 and CDR2: LGHNA and YSLEER.

The chain recombines TRBV7-9 with TRBJ1-1, with 10 bases lining up with TRBD1. The CDR3 is 14 residues long. The V gene's germline CDR1 is SEHNR and CDR2 FQNEAQ (reference sequence). J gave up 6 bases and V 5 bases, and 6 bases lay outside the gene matches. CDR3 residues: CASSADRGQPEAFF. The CDR3 nucleotides read TGTGCCAGCAGCGCTGACAGGGGGCAACCTGAAGCTTTCTTT.

The V gene is TRBV14, the J gene TRBJ2-6, with TRBD1 as a possible D gene (5 bases). The CDR3 contains 13 residues. Deletions cut 3 bases from V and 6 bases from J, with 6 bases between. Germline-derived CDR1 and CDR2 are SGHDN and FVKESK. The CDR3 DNA follows: TGTGCCAGCAGCCAGACAGCGGCCAACGTCCTGACTTTC. Translated: CASSQTAANVLTF.

This clone was seen more than once but under ten times. J is TRBJ1-5 and V is TRBV28; 9 bases are shared with TRBD1. This CDR3 is built from 18 residues. The junction had 10 bases not matched to a gene; V was cut back by 4 bases and J by 0 bases. Germline V gene data show CDR1 as MDHEN and CDR2 as SYDVKM. The CDR3 DNA reads as TGTGCCAGCAGTTCAACCTCGGGACAGGGATCTAGCAATCAGCCCCAGCATTTT. Its translation: CASSSTSGQGSSNQPQHF.

V and J are TRBV30 and TRBJ1-1; D remains unclear. Germline V gene sequence: CDR1 GTSNPN, CDR2 SVGIG (reference sequence). Between the trimmed V and J ends, which lost 2 bases and 0 bases, there was a span of 7 bases. The CDR3 extends over 13 amino acids. The CDR3 spells CAWSRLLNTEAFF. The CDR3 DNA reads TGTGCCTGGAGTAGACTCCTGAACACTGAAGCTTTCTTT. The full variable domain, with the rest looked up from reference TRBV30 and TRBJ1-1, is SQTIHQWPATLVQPVGSPLSLECTVEGTSNPNLYWYRQAAGRGLQLLFYSVGIGQISSEVPQNLSASRPQDRQFILSSKKLLLSDSGFYLCAWSRLLNTEAFFGQGTRLTVV.

There are a few counts of this clone. In DNA, the CDR3 is TGCAGCGTTGACGGACAGGGGGAGGAAAAACTGTTTTTT. Its protein product is CSVDGQGEEKLFF. The V and J genes are TRBV29-1 and TRBJ1-4, with TRBD1 matching over 10 bases. Trimming at V came to 3 bases and at J to 8 bases, leaving 3 bases not matched to a gene. Germline-derived CDR1 and CDR2 are SQVTM and ANQGSEA. The CDR3 runs 13 residues.

This clone has only a few counts. This chain joins TRBV6-6 and TRBJ2-7; 7 bases agree with TRBD2. J gave up 2 bases and V 0 bases, and 7 bases lay outside the gene matches. Germline CDR1 is MNHNY and CDR2 is SVGAGI (reference sequence). This CDR3 is 16 amino acids long. The CDR3 sequence is CASSYSGGTRTYEQYF. CDR3 DNA sequence: TGTGCCAGCAGTTACTCGGGGGGGACTCGAACCTACGAGCAGTACTTC.

This clone was detected a few times. The chain combines TRBV4-2 with TRBJ1-3; D perhaps matches TRBD1 (5 bases). This CDR3 is built from 16 residues. Germline V lookup: CDR1 LGHNA, CDR2 YNFKEQ. V was cut by 0 bases and J by 0 bases, with 9 bases left in between. The CDR3 here is CASSQERDSSGNTIYF. The DNA for the CDR3 is TGTGCCAGCAGCCAAGAAAGGGACTCCTCTGGAAACACCATATATTTT.